A selection of T cell receptor beta chains follows, all from one sample in a study of blood T cell repertoires in COVID-19. This table comes from immunoSEQ multiplex PCR, and its TCRdb copy is limited to in-frame clones, with some not included. Of more than 400,000 clones in the sample, around 85% were seen once. The sample was peripheral blood. The receptors originated from a human donor in a cohort sampled during active COVID-19. CDR3s include the opening cysteine and the closing phenylalanine or tryptophan. The order of the fields is J gene, D gene, V gene, clone size, CDR3 protein, CDR3 DNA. D genes are given only for firm matches. Clone size is not always given. Where it is, it says once, few, many or a class for expanded clones.

>TRBJ2-3|TRBD1|TRBV15|-
CATGTGRSTDTQYF
TGTGCCACTGGGACAGGAAGGAGCACAGATACGCAGTATTTT
>TRBJ2-3|-|TRBV29-1|-
CSVEEGTDTQYF
TGCAGCGTTGAGGAGGGAACAGATACGCAGTATTTT
>TRBJ2-7|TRBD1|TRBV29-1|-
CSVEFGTGSYEQYF
TGCAGCGTTGAATTCGGGACAGGGTCCTACGAGCAGTACTTC
>TRBJ1-5|-|TRBV6-6|-
CASLGGFNQPQHF
TGTGCCAGTCTGGGGGGGTTCAATCAGCCCCAGCATTTT
>TRBJ1-5|-|TRBV30|-
CAWSNLNQPQHF
TGTGCCTGGAGTAATCTCAATCAGCCCCAGCATTTT
>TRBJ2-3|TRBD1|TRBV18|-
CASSLIRDRVSDTQYF
TGTGCCAGCTCACTGATCCGGGACAGGGTATCGGATACGCAGTATTTT
>TRBJ2-1|-|TRBV7-9|-
CASSSNRNNEQFF
TGTGCCAGCAGCTCGAATAGAAACAATGAGCAGTTCTTC
>TRBJ1-2|-|TRBV5-1|-
CASSSEGLSYGGYTF
TGCGCCAGCAGCTCAGAGGGACTCTCCTATGGTGGCTACACCTTC
>TRBJ1-2|TRBD1|TRBV7-2|-
CASSLVGRGHGYTF
TGTGCCAGCAGCTTAGTTGGCAGGGGGCACGGCTACACCTTC
>TRBJ1-3|-|TRBV15|-
CATDSAYGNTIYF
TGTGCCACCGACAGCGCTTATGGAAACACCATATATTTT
>TRBJ2-2|TRBD1|TRBV28|once
CASQITDRGYTGELFF
TGTGCCAGCCAAATCACCGACAGGGGATACACCGGGGAGCTGTTTTTT
>TRBJ2-5|TRBD2|TRBV4-2|-
CASSQAGTSGQETQYF
TGTGCCAGCAGCCAAGCCGGGACTAGCGGACAAGAGACCCAGTACTTC
>TRBJ2-1|-|TRBV5-1|-
CASSVTRSYNEQFF
TGCGCCAGCAGCGTGACTAGATCCTACAATGAGCAGTTCTTC
>TRBJ2-1|TRBD2|TRBV4-2|once
CASSQGPGGRAQNEQFF
TGTGCCAGCAGCCAAGGCCCTGGCGGGAGGGCTCAAAATGAGCAGTTCTTC
>TRBJ1-5|TRBD1|TRBV28|-
CASSLGGTGVPNQPQHF
TGTGCCAGCAGTTTAGGTGGGACAGGGGTCCCCAATCAGCCCCAGCATTTT
>TRBJ1-1|-|TRBV2|-
CASSVMAVNTEAFF
TGTGCCAGCAGTGTTATGGCAGTGAACACTGAAGCTTTCTTT
>TRBJ2-1|TRBD2|TRBV27|few
CASSFTGGWYNEQFF
TGTGCCAGCAGTTTTACGGGGGGGTGGTACAATGAGCAGTTCTTC
>TRBJ2-1|TRBD2|TRBV6-5|-
CASGTSGYNEQFF
TGTGCCAGCGGGACTAGCGGATACAATGAGCAGTTCTTC
>TRBJ2-5|-|TRBV12-3/TRBV12-4|-
CASSITSIETQYF
TGTGCCAGCAGTATCACTAGTATAGAGACCCAGTACTTC
>TRBJ2-6|-|TRBV9|-
CASSPTPGVSSGANVLTF
TGTGCCAGCAGCCCCACTCCGGGGGTGAGCTCTGGGGCCAACGTCCTGACTTTC
>TRBJ2-7|TRBD1|TRBV6-5|-
CASSYSWTGGHEQYF
TGTGCCAGCAGTTACTCGTGGACAGGGGGCCACGAGCAGTACTTC
>TRBJ2-7|-|TRBV21-1|-
CASSTGLKKNRSSYEQYF
TGTGCCAGCAGCACCGGTCTTAAAAAGAACCGATCATCCTACGAGCAGTACTTC
>TRBJ2-2|-|TRBV9|many
CASSAPRQVGELFF
TGTGCCAGCAGCGCGCCTCGACAGGTCGGGGAGCTGTTTTTT
>TRBJ2-7|-|TRBV6-6|-
CASSYPSTGSYEQYF
TGTGCCAGCAGTTACCCCTCGACAGGCTCCTACGAGCAGTACTTC
>TRBJ1-2|TRBD1|TRBV4-1|-
CASSQDPGQGVIYGYTF
TGCGCCAGCAGCCAAGATCCGGGACAGGGGGTGATCTATGGCTACACCTTC
>TRBJ2-2|TRBD1|TRBV10-3|-
CAISGLDRDSRTGELFF
TGTGCCATCAGTGGGTTGGACAGGGACTCGAGAACCGGGGAGCTGTTTTTT
>TRBJ1-1|-|TRBV3-1/TRBV3-2|-
CASSPYRATEAFF
TGTGCCAGCAGCCCGTACAGGGCAACTGAAGCTTTCTTT
>TRBJ1-1|-|TRBV30|-
CAWSGGHPYAEAFF
TGTGCCTGGTCTGGGGGACACCCCTACGCTGAAGCTTTCTTT
>TRBJ1-2|TRBD1|TRBV9|-
CASSASGTGDIYGYTF
TGTGCCAGCAGCGCTTCTGGGACAGGGGATATCTATGGCTACACCTTC
>TRBJ2-7|-|TRBV6-1|-
CASSELPRQDTYEQYF
TGTGCCAGCAGTGAACTTCCAAGACAGGATACCTACGAGCAGTACTTC
>TRBJ1-3|-|TRBV11-1|-
CASSLDRNTIYF
TGTGCCAGCAGCCTCGACAGAAACACCATATATTTT
>TRBJ2-3|TRBD2|TRBV7-9|-
CASSQGLAGPTDTQYF
TGTGCCAGCAGTCAGGGACTAGCGGGACCTACAGATACGCAGTATTTT
>TRBJ2-1|TRBD1|TRBV4-1|-
CASSQTGTGAYNEQFF
TGCGCCAGCAGCCAAACCGGGACAGGGGCCTACAATGAGCAGTTCTTC
>TRBJ2-7|-|TRBV25-1|-
CASSPRGQAGYEQYF
TGTGCCAGCAGTCCCCGAGGACAAGCTGGCTACGAGCAGTACTTC
>TRBJ2-1|-|TRBV7-9|-
CASSFLGFLGAVDNEQFF
TGTGCCAGCAGCTTTTTGGGATTTTTGGGAGCTGTGGACAATGAGCAGTTCTTC
>TRBJ2-3|-|TRBV24-1|-
CATQGRGFTDTQYF
TGTGCCACCCAGGGCAGGGGCTTCACAGATACGCAGTATTTT
>TRBJ1-1|-|TRBV29-1|few
CSVDSERLEAFF
TGCAGCGTTGATTCGGAGAGACTTGAAGCTTTCTTT
>TRBJ1-5|TRBD1|TRBV27|few
CASSLTGYSNQPQHF
TGTGCCAGCAGCCTGACAGGGTATAGCAATCAGCCCCAGCATTTT
>TRBJ2-7|TRBD2|TRBV7-7|many
CASSAGAGGTYEQYF
TGTGCTAGCAGCGCGGGAGCGGGAGGGACCTACGAGCAGTACTTC
>TRBJ2-4|-|TRBV5-1|-
CASSLIGVENIQYF
TGCGCCAGCAGTCTAATAGGGGTGGAAAACATTCAGTACTTC
>TRBJ1-1|-|TRBV2|-
CASSGQLNTEAFF
TGTGCCAGCAGCGGACAGTTGAACACTGAAGCTTTCTTT